This TCR beta chain appears in the sequencing data of a study of immune cell composition in non-small cell lung cancer. This CDR3 is built from 16 residues. The V end lost 5 bases, the J end lost 0 bases, and 14 bases lay between the germline ends. Germline CDR1 SGHTA, CDR2 FQGNSA. TCRdb keeps only in-frame clones here, not all; method: immunoSEQ multiplex PCR. This sample yields around 2,500 clones, of which about four fifths are seen a single time; 3% to 4.5% belongs to the top ten. This chain uses TRBV7-2 with TRBJ2-1; D unresolved. The sequence was obtained from a human donor with non-small cell lung cancer. The source material was lung tumor tissue. This CDR3 reads CASSLGLSLSYNEQFF. CDR3 in DNA: TGTGCCAGCAGCCTAGGCCTATCCCTCTCCTACAATGAGCAGTTCTTC.